Included here is one T cell receptor (beta chain) sequence, with context. Its antigen remains unidentified. No base quality values were provided; no much bigger clone lies one nucleotide off. The CDR3 regions of human TCRbeta chains were analyzed by immunosequencing. The source study handled its data this way. TCRs in the repertoires were matched against a reference library of SARS-CoV-2-specific TCRs that had been generated with the MIRA antigen-specificity platform. Breadth was defined as the fraction of unique TCRs that were SARS-CoV-2-associated. Depth was defined as the fraction of total T cells that were SARS-CoV-2-associated. Each spike-specific TCR was assigned to its reactive spike region and to a CD4 or CD8 class using the MIRA data. Log10-transformed breadth and depth values were compared by one-way ANOVA with Sidak's multiple comparisons tests. TCRdb provides this immuneACCESS table in a form limited to in-frame rearrangements. Some clones are lacking; in checked studies, under half of them reflect an unresolved V gene, and why the rest are absent is not known. Clone size and V and J calls were adopted from that table, with D and trimming inferred from the DNA. Recorded for this sample are 100,000 to 150,000 clones; about nine tenths of them occurred a single time. The ten most abundant clones make up over 7.5% of the sample.

This sample was included in a study of T cell responses to AZD1222 COVID-19 vaccine (dated by TCRdb to 2020 to 2023). In terms of the full investigation: A total of under 250 trial participants underwent TCR sequencing, of whom more than 200 had received two doses of AZD1222 and roughly 26 had received two doses of the MenACWY control vaccine. Trial participants were enrolled into age subgroups of 18-55, 56-69 and 70-plus years, which contained 148, 28 and 57 TCR-sequenced participants, respectively.

The time point tag for this specimen amounts to: about 28 days (+/-7) after the second vaccine dose. AZD1222 recipients with second doses at about 4 weeks or about 12 weeks were pooled, because spike-specific TCR depth and breadth did not differ between schedules. Vaccinee samples were obtained from the UK trials COV001 and COV002, which included a single-blind randomized controlled phase 2/3 trial of AZD1222 (ChAdOx1 nCoV-19) in healthy adults. For TCRbeta chain sequencing, PBMC samples from trial participants were taken at day 0 and at day 28 after the second dose. What the study reported, not specific to this receptor: Reportedly, almost half of the unique spike-specific TCRs recognized epitopes lying outside the regions that are mutated in the B.1.351 and B.1.1.7 variants. After two AZD1222 doses, spike-specific TCR breadth and depth were significantly higher than at day 0 and than in MenACWY recipients. Conclusions about previously exposed vaccinees are limited, since just five to seven AZD1222 recipients were seropositive for SARS-CoV-2 at baseline. Participants were mostly white British and included more females than males, and it was suggested by the authors that clonal diversity may have been underestimated. No day 14 peak-response samples were available, so repertoires were characterized only after the peak T cell response. The whole spike protein was spanned by vaccine-associated CD4 TCRs, and dominant responses were seen in regions 160-218 and 743-854. In the small 56-69-year group, the increase in depth fell short of significance, most likely because of low power.

Specimen: peripheral blood, collected 28 days after the second AZD1222 dose. This clonotype was sampled from an adult who received the AZD1222 COVID-19 vaccine.

The CDR3 region has the sequence CASSFQAKPGNEQYF. The DNA is as follows: TGTGCCAGCAGTTTCCAAGCGAAACCGGGGAACGAGCAGTACTTC. The chain was built from TRBV28 and TRBJ2-7; the D gene is perhaps TRBD2, on 5 matching bases. The junction carries 17 bases between V and J, which are trimmed by 3 bases and 5 bases respectively. There are 15 amino acids in the CDR3, from cysteine to phenylalanine inclusive. Left in the record is the CDR3 DNA by itself, 45 bases read in frame from the first base. The germline V gene provides CDR1 MDHEN and CDR2 SYDVKM.